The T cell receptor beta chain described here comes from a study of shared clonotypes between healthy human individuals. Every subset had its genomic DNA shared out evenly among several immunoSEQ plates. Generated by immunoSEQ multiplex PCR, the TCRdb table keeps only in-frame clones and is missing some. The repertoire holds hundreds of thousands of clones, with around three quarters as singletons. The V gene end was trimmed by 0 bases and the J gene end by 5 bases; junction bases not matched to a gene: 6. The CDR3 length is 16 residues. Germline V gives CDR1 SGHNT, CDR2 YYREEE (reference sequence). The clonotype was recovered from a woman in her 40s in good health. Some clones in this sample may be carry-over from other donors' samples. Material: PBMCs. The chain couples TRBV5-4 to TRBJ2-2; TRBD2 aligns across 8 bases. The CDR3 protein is CASSLGGSGMTGELFF. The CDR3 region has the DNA TGTGCCAGCAGCTTGGGTGGTAGCGGGATGACCGGGGAGCTGTTTTTT.